This is a list of T cell receptor beta chains from one sample in a study of blood T cell repertoires in COVID-19. The protocol was immunoSEQ multiplex PCR, while the TCRdb copy is restricted to in-frame clones and leaves out a portion. The repertoire holds some 270,000 clones, with 86% as singletons. The sample taken for sequencing was peripheral blood. Receptors originate from a man aged 35-49 years with active or convalescent COVID-19. Each CDR3 is given without its conserved first and last residue.

V gene	J gene	CDR3 protein
TRBV4-1	TRBJ2-2	ASSQDPGQRYTGELF
TRBV2	TRBJ1-5	ASRGTDNQPQH
TRBV5-1	TRBJ2-3	ASSLGPTDTQY
TRBV5-1	TRBJ2-2	ATKPGTANTGELF
TRBV9	TRBJ2-1	ASSERRTGTYNEQF
TRBV3-1/TRBV3-2	TRBJ1-1	ASSQYGGSEAF
TRBV12-5	TRBJ2-3	ASGTGTDLTDTQY
TRBV9	TRBJ2-1	ASSVGTGNEQF
TRBV6-2/TRBV6-3	TRBJ1-2	ASSRAQGSLYGYT
TRBV19	TRBJ2-5	ASSRGGARETQY
TRBV7-2	TRBJ2-7	ASSRLGGDEQY
TRBV28	TRBJ1-5	ASSLARTGISKSNQPQH
TRBV6-5	TRBJ2-7	ASSRTGTPGQY
TRBV27	TRBJ1-1	ASKGAVGTEAF
TRBV19	TRBJ2-2	ASKLAGTIATGELF
TRBV19	TRBJ2-3	ASSIIWEGPTDTQY
TRBV28	TRBJ2-7	ASSLGTFSYEQY
TRBV10-3	TRBJ2-5	AIGGQDRAQY
TRBV5-4	TRBJ1-1	ASSPGLMKSTEAF
TRBV5-1	TRBJ2-7	ASSPSGQFSYEQY
TRBV27	TRBJ2-2	ASSLDNIGELF
TRBV7-2	TRBJ2-1	ASSLITTRNEQF
TRBV30	TRBJ1-6	AWRESSYNSPLH
TRBV9	TRBJ1-6	ASSVQGINSPLH
TRBV27	TRBJ1-1	ASTPTGSNTEAF
TRBV15	TRBJ2-1	ATSREIAGSPYNEQF
TRBV10-3	TRBJ2-7	AISETGDYEQY
TRBV5-1	TRBJ2-1	ASSLGRAGRGEQF
TRBV5-4	TRBJ1-1	ASSSLGARPNTEAF
TRBV30	TRBJ2-7	AWSVKGELPYEQY
TRBV6-5	TRBJ2-1	ASSYGQNNEQF
TRBV18	TRBJ1-2	ASSPQVQPNYGYT
TRBV19	TRBJ1-5	ASRPGQVVSQPQH
TRBV7-2	TRBJ1-2	ASSLGQGARGYT
TRBV5-6	TRBJ2-7	ASSPGSSAYEQY
TRBV6-5	TRBJ1-1	ASRSSTGGITEAF
TRBV30	TRBJ2-2	AWTLTGYTGELF
TRBV5-4	TRBJ2-7	ASSLRGVTHEQY
TRBV2	TRBJ2-6	ASSYLPPGANVLT
TRBV2	TRBJ1-1	ASSETGDNTEAF
TRBV24-1	TRBJ2-3	ATSDLKGSYGTDTQY
TRBV7-9	TRBJ2-7	ASSLEGQGFHEQY
TRBV11-2	TRBJ2-2	ASSLDRDRELF
TRBV28	TRBJ1-2	ASTTGVNYGYT
TRBV27	TRBJ2-3	ASSSGTVSTDTQY
TRBV24-1	TRBJ2-1	ATRQGHEQF
TRBV5-5	TRBJ2-2	ASSFPGQGSPSTGELF